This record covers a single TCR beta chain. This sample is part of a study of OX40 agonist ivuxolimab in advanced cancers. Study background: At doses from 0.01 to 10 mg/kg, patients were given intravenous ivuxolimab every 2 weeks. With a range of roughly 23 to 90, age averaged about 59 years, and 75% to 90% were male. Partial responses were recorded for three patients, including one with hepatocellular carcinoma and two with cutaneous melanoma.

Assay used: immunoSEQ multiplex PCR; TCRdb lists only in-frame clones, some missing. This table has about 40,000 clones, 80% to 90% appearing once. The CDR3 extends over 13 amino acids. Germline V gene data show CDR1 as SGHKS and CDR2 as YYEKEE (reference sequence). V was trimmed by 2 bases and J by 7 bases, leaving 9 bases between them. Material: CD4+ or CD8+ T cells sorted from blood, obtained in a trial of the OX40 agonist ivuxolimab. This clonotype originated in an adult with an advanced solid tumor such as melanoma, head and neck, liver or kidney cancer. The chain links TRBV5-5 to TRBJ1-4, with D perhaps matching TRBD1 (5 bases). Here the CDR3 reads CASSFDSFEKLFF. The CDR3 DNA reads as TGTGCCAGCAGCTTCGACAGTTTTGAAAAACTGTTTTTT.